Listed below are T cell receptor beta chains from one sample, sequenced in a study of T cell clones after liver transplantation. Libraries were prepared by immunoSEQ multiplex PCR; TCRdb keeps only in-frame clonotypes and omits some of them. This sample has approximately 18,000 clones, with 80% to 90% found just once. The source was CD8+ T cells from blood, collected around 42 months after liver transplant. These receptor sequences come from a human patient who received a liver transplant. Part of the T cell pool may stem from the graft donor. Both conserved end residues are part of each CDR3. The D gene is left open where the match is weak. Clone size appears in some rows only: once, few, many, or a class for an expanded clone.

D gene,J gene,clone size,V gene,CDR3 protein,CDR3 DNA
.,TRBJ1-3,once,TRBV4-1,CASSHPGASGNTIYF,TGCGCCAGCAGCCACCCCGGAGCCTCGGGAAACACCATATATTTT
.,TRBJ2-7,once,TRBV19,CASSREGPVYEQYF,TGTGCCAGTAGTAGAGAGGGGCCGGTCTACGAGCAGTACTTC
.,TRBJ2-4,.,TRBV21-1,CASSKSGTSGLLAKNIQYF,TGTGCCAGCAGCAAATCCGGGACTAGCGGGCTCCTAGCCAAAAACATTCAGTACTTC
.,TRBJ1-1,.,TRBV20-1,CSAPQPTEAFF,TGCAGTGCTCCCCAGCCAACTGAAGCTTTCTTT
.,TRBJ2-7,.,TRBV9,CASSVEGGGGFYEQYF,TGTGCCAGCAGCGTAGAAGGAGGCGGAGGATTCTACGAGCAGTACTTC
.,TRBJ2-7,.,TRBV7-7,CASNPNGQAYEQYF,TGTGCCAGCAACCCGAACGGACAAGCCTACGAGCAGTACTTC
TRBD1,TRBJ2-1,.,TRBV27,CASRTGGVNNEQFF,TGTGCCAGTCGCACAGGGGGAGTAAACAATGAGCAGTTCTTC
TRBD1,TRBJ1-1,.,TRBV15,CATSRSRTGATEAFF,TGTGCCACCAGCAGATCCAGGACAGGGGCCACTGAAGCTTTCTTT
.,TRBJ1-5,.,TRBV5-6,CASSPWGGRPQHF,TGTGCCAGCAGCCCTTGGGGAGGGAGGCCCCAGCATTTT
TRBD1,TRBJ1-4,once,TRBV11-2,CASSQTGGGDEKLFF,TGTGCCAGCAGCCAGACAGGGGGAGGGGATGAAAAACTGTTTTTT
.,TRBJ1-1,.,TRBV27,CASSPTRGAAFF,TGTGCCAGCAGCCCAACCCGAGGGGCGGCTTTCTTT
TRBD2,TRBJ2-1,.,TRBV5-6,CASSLWGGPGEQFF,TGTGCCAGCAGCCTGTGGGGAGGGCCAGGTGAGCAGTTCTTC
.,TRBJ2-2,once,TRBV4-1,CASRVGATTGMGELFF,TGCGCCAGCAGGGTAGGAGCGACCACTGGGATGGGGGAGCTGTTTTTT
.,TRBJ1-4,.,TRBV28,CASSPPHTTNEKLFF,TGTGCCAGCAGTCCCCCCCATACAACTAATGAAAAACTGTTTTTT
.,TRBJ1-1,.,TRBV5-6,CASSLVRGTEAFF,TGTGCCAGCAGCTTGGTAAGGGGGACTGAAGCTTTCTTT
.,TRBJ1-4,.,TRBV7-2,CASSLEVGATNEKLFF,TGTGCCAGCAGCTTAGAGGTCGGTGCAACTAATGAAAAACTGTTTTTT
.,TRBJ1-1,.,TRBV9,CASSQIKWPLHSVNTEAFF,TGTGCCAGCAGCCAAATAAAATGGCCCCTCCATTCGGTGAACACTGAAGCTTTCTTT
.,TRBJ1-1,.,TRBV10-1,CASSAGTNTEAFF,TGCGCCAGCAGTGCCGGGACGAACACTGAAGCTTTCTTT
.,TRBJ2-7,.,TRBV5-6,CASSPFSGARSSYEQYF,TGTGCCAGCAGCCCTTTTTCGGGAGCGAGGAGCTCCTACGAGCAGTACTTC
.,TRBJ2-7,.,TRBV27,CASSFEGYNEQYF,TGTGCCAGCAGTTTCGAGGGGTACAACGAGCAGTACTTC
.,TRBJ1-2,few,TRBV9,CASSQEDGGYTF,TGTGCCAGCAGCCAAGAGGACGGTGGCTACACCTTC
.,TRBJ2-5,.,TRBV29-1,CSVDSGNQETQYF,TGCAGCGTTGATTCAGGGAATCAAGAGACCCAGTACTTC
TRBD2,TRBJ2-7,.,TRBV19,CASSWTSGNSYEQYF,TGTGCCAGTAGTTGGACTAGCGGGAACTCCTACGAGCAGTACTTC
TRBD2,TRBJ2-1,once,TRBV5-1,CASSRAGGVFF,TGCGCCAGCAGCCGGGCGGGAGGGGTGTTCTTC
.,TRBJ1-2,.,TRBV19,CALAQGAYGYTF,TGTGCCCTCGCCCAAGGGGCCTATGGCTACACCTTC
.,TRBJ1-5,.,TRBV19,CASSPQGHSNQPQHF,TGTGCCAGTAGTCCTCAGGGGCATAGCAATCAGCCCCAGCATTTT
.,TRBJ2-2,.,TRBV30,CAWRRASDGELFF,TGTGCCTGGCGAAGAGCTAGCGACGGGGAGCTGTTTTTT
TRBD2,TRBJ2-3,.,TRBV10-1,CASSSYGSGGRSDTQYF,TGCGCCAGCAGTTCTTACGGGTCCGGCGGGAGGTCAGATACGCAGTATTTT
.,TRBJ1-1,once,TRBV27,CASSTTPFVTEAFF,TGTGCCAGCAGTACGACACCTTTCGTCACTGAAGCTTTCTTT
TRBD2,TRBJ2-1,few,TRBV7-9,CASSLGTSYNEQFF,TGTGCCAGCAGCCTCGGGACTAGCTACAATGAGCAGTTCTTC
TRBD1,TRBJ1-2,.,TRBV4-2,CASSHDRGVTMDTF,TGTGCCAGCAGCCACGACAGGGGCGTAACTATGGACACCTTC
TRBD2,TRBJ2-7,.,TRBV7-6,CASSLGLRDYSYEQYF,TGTGCCAGCAGCTTAGGTTTGCGGGACTACTCCTACGAGCAGTACTTC
.,TRBJ1-5,.,TRBV19,CASTMGAGLNQPQHF,TGTGCCAGTACCATGGGGGCAGGCCTCAATCAGCCCCAGCATTTT
TRBD1,TRBJ1-5,.,TRBV27,CASRETGSNQPQHF,TGTGCCAGTAGGGAGACAGGGAGCAATCAGCCCCAGCATTTT
.,TRBJ1-1,.,TRBV28,CASPGGRGDTEAFF,TGTGCCAGCCCTGGGGGCCGAGGGGACACTGAAGCTTTCTTT
.,TRBJ2-1,.,TRBV7-3,CASSPVPGAAYNEQFF,TGTGCCAGCAGCCCCGTACCGGGAGCAGCCTACAATGAGCAGTTCTTC
.,TRBJ1-2,.,TRBV29-1,CSVSPEHGYGYTF,TGCAGCGTTTCCCCTGAACATGGGTATGGCTACACCTTC
TRBD2,TRBJ2-3,.,TRBV4-3,CASSQGWGSGRYDTQYF,TGCGCCAGCAGCCAAGGGTGGGGTAGCGGGAGATATGATACGCAGTATTTT
TRBD2,TRBJ2-7,.,TRBV6-6,CASSRQREQVEQYF,TGTGCCAGCAGTCGCCAGCGGGAGCAGGTCGAGCAGTACTTC
.,TRBJ1-2,.,TRBV27,CASSSTGMYYGYTF,TGTGCCAGCAGCTCCACAGGGATGTACTATGGCTACACCTTC
TRBD2,TRBJ2-1,.,TRBV28,CASSPGLEYNEQFF,TGTGCCAGCAGTCCCGGACTAGAGTACAATGAGCAGTTCTTC
.,TRBJ2-2,.,TRBV7-8,CASSFGSSNTGELFF,TGTGCCAGCAGCTTCGGCAGCTCGAACACCGGGGAGCTGTTTTTT
.,TRBJ2-1,.,TRBV6-1,CASSEYGRDRTNEQFF,TGTGCCAGCAGTGAGTATGGCAGGGATAGGACCAATGAGCAGTTCTTC
.,TRBJ2-3,.,TRBV19,CATVVAGTSTDTQYF,TGTGCCACCGTGGTGGCGGGCACGAGCACAGATACGCAGTATTTT
TRBD1,TRBJ2-1,few,TRBV11-2,CASSFLTGALDEQFF,TGTGCCAGCAGCTTCTTGACAGGGGCTTTAGATGAGCAGTTCTTC
TRBD1,TRBJ2-7,.,TRBV7-9,CASSSGQLSYEQYF,TGTGCCAGCAGCTCGGGACAGCTATCCTACGAGCAGTACTTC
.,TRBJ1-2,once,TRBV29-1,CSVEWGQPYGYTF,TGCAGCGTTGAGTGGGGTCAGCCCTATGGCTACACCTTC
.,TRBJ2-7,.,TRBV7-6,CASSLGDTGYEQYF,TGTGCCAGCAGCTTAGGGGACACTGGTTACGAGCAGTACTTC
TRBD2,TRBJ2-1,.,TRBV7-9,CASSLVGLAGVDNEQFF,TGTGCCAGCAGCTTGGTGGGGTTAGCGGGGGTGGACAATGAGCAGTTCTTC